A selection of T cell receptor beta chains follows, all from one sample in a study of T cell responses to AZD1222 COVID-19 vaccine. Using immunoSEQ multiplex PCR, the repertoire was profiled, and TCRdb retains in-frame clones only, with some absent. The table records approximately 74,000 clones, about 85% of them present only once. The input for sequencing was peripheral blood, taken 28 days after the second AZD1222 dose. These receptors were obtained from an adult who received the AZD1222 COVID-19 vaccine. Each CDR3 is given with its conserved first and last residue.

len | j_gene | v_gene | CDR3aa
15 | TRBJ1-6 | TRBV25-1 | CASSDFGQSNSPLHF
15 | TRBJ1-5 | TRBV6-2/TRBV6-3 | CASSYSRGSNQPQHF
10 | TRBJ1-2 | TRBV29-1 | CSVDPGGYTF
14 | TRBJ2-5 | TRBV6-1 | CASREAGAQETQYF
16 | TRBJ2-5 | TRBV30 | CAWSPTSGRAVETQYF
16 | TRBJ1-1 | TRBV6-5 | CASSYSRGGMNTEAFF
12 | TRBJ1-2 | TRBV29-1 | CSVTDSDYGYTF
13 | TRBJ1-5 | TRBV30 | CAWSSGGNQPQHF
16 | TRBJ2-1 | TRBV9 | CASSVATTSGYNEQFF
15 | TRBJ2-1 | TRBV7-8 | CATEGFRSSYNEQFF
14 | TRBJ1-1 | TRBV27 | CASTPQGYNTEAFF
14 | TRBJ1-2 | TRBV18 | CASSPEGGAEGYTF
12 | TRBJ2-7 | TRBV18 | CASSPQEYEQYF
15 | TRBJ2-7 | TRBV6-5 | CASSPDSGRAAEQYF
13 | TRBJ2-2 | TRBV12-3/TRBV12-4 | CASIPPGAGELFF
16 | TRBJ1-1 | TRBV6-1 | CASSEATGGWDTEAFF
15 | TRBJ2-7 | TRBV18 | CASSPRERAAGEQYF
15 | TRBJ1-1 | TRBV7-9 | CASSASVGVNTEAFF
14 | TRBJ1-1 | TRBV6-5 | CASLDRGRNTEAFF
15 | TRBJ2-7 | TRBV6-5 | CASITSGQGTYEQYF
13 | TRBJ1-1 | TRBV11-2 | CASSWGRNTEAFF
16 | TRBJ1-6 | TRBV4-2 | CASSQDGQALNSPLHF
16 | TRBJ1-2 | TRBV6-6 | CASRSPRDSLRYGYTF